These 25 T cell receptor beta chains were sequenced from one sample in a study of blood T cells in healthy people across ages. PCR was performed a second time for roughly 7 to 12 cycles using a sample-barcoded 5' primer and a J-beta primer mix. TCRdb re-derived calls from the 5' RACE reads in MiXCR, one entry per CDR3 protein. The table has almost 1 million distinct CDR3 sequences, roughly 51% seen once. Specimen: blood. Receptor source: a woman in her fifties or sixties in good health.

Remarks on this clonotype: A much bigger clone sits one base away, suggesting this may be a read error. This chain joins TRBV29-1 and TRBJ1-2; D call uncertain. This CDR3 region has 11 residues. The germline CDR1 and CDR2 sequences are SQVTM and ANQGSEA. The CDR3 bases are TGCAGCGTTCACTCAGGAGATGGCTACATCTTC. Protein: CSVHSGDGYIF.

This clonotype has only a few counts. The V gene is TRBV5-1, the J gene TRBJ2-5, with 11 bases matching TRBD1. Trimming took 5 bases from V and 5 from J; bases not matched to a gene: 8. The CDR3 loop spans 15 amino acids. Germline V lookup: CDR1 SGHRS, CDR2 YFSETQ. CDR3 coding DNA: TGCGCCAGCAGATCTGGACAGGGGGCTTTTGAGACCCAGTACTTC. Translating gives CASRSGQGAFETQYF. Based on the CDR3 plus reference TRBV5-1 and TRBJ2-5, the full variable domain is KAGVTQTPRYLIKTRGQQVTLSCSPISGHRSVSWYQQTPGQGLQFLFEYFSETQRNKGNFPGRFSGRQFSNSRSEMNVSTLELGDSALYLCASRSGQGAFETQYFGPGTRLLVL.

The rearrangement uses TRBV29-1 and TRBJ1-1, with 8 bases lining up with TRBD1. Germline-derived CDR1 and CDR2 are SQVTM and ANQGSEA. V lost 6 bases and J lost 3; bases outside the gene matches: 9. The CDR3 length is 14 residues. The CDR3 loop reads CSVQGAHRDTEAFF. DNA of the CDR3: TGCAGCGTCCAGGGGGCGCATAGGGACACTGAAGCTTTCTTT. The full variable domain, rest sourced from reference TRBV29-1 and TRBJ1-1, is SAVISQKPSRDICQRGTSLTIQCQVDSQVTMMFWYRQQPGQSLTLIATANQGSEATYESGFVIDKFPISRPNLTFSTLTVSNMSPEDSSIYLCSVQGAHRDTEAFFGQGTRLTVV.

This clonotype was detected a few times. The V gene is TRBV20-1, the J gene TRBJ2-7, with D possibly called TRBD1 or TRBD2 (6 bases each). CDR3 length equals 14 residues. Trimming removed 2 bases from V and 0 bases from J, with 11 bases in between. Germline V gene sequence: CDR1 DFQATT, CDR2 SNEGSKA (reference sequence). This CDR3 is CSARRGASSYEQYF. The CDR3 bases are TGCAGTGCTAGAAGGGGGGCTAGCTCCTACGAGCAGTACTTC.

This chain connects TRBV14 to TRBJ2-1, with 7 positions matching TRBD1. Per the germline V gene, CDR1 is SGHDN and CDR2 is FVKESK. V trimming: 3 bases; J trimming: 7 bases; junction bases outside the gene matches: 12. CDR3 length equals 16 residues. The CDR3 sequence is CASSQPTGKSQNEQFF. The CDR3 nucleotides read TGTGCCAGCAGCCAGCCGACAGGGAAGTCCCAAAATGAGCAGTTCTTC.

The genes are TRBV5-5 and TRBJ2-3, with D maybe TRBD2 (5 bases). The V and J ends lost 2 bases and 5 bases respectively, with 9 bases between them. This CDR3 spans 13 amino acids. Germline-derived CDR1 and CDR2 are SGHKS and YYEKEE (reference sequence). CDR3 amino acids: CASSFGAGDTQYF. The CDR3 DNA sequence: TGTGCCAGCAGCTTCGGTGCGGGAGATACGCAGTATTTT.

This chain uses TRBV12-3 or TRBV12-4 with TRBJ2-3; maybe TRBD2 (5 bases). V lost 5 bases and J 4 bases, leaving 13 bases between the germline ends. This CDR3 is built from 14 residues. CDR3 in DNA: TGTGCCAGCAGTGAGGAGGCCTCGGCAGATACGCAGTATTTT. It yields the protein CASSEEASADTQYF.

The rearrangement links TRBV29-1 to TRBJ2-4; 7 bases align to TRBD1. The DNA end is more similar to TRBJ2-7, so the J call may be wrong. This CDR3 region has 14 residues. Germline V CDR1 and CDR2: SQVTM, ANQGSEA. CDR3 DNA: TGCAGCGTTGGACAGGGCCCCACTTCCAACGAGCAGTACTTC. Residues: CSVGQGPTSNEQYF.

The chain has TRBV9 and TRBJ2-3; perhaps TRBD2 as D (6 bases). The CDR3 is made up of 17 amino acids. V shed 0 bases and J shed 1 base, with 15 bases lying between them. CDR1 is SGDLS and CDR2 is YYNGEE in the germline V gene. The CDR3 bases are TGTGCCAGCAGCGTAGGGGCCCGTACGGGGGGCACAGATACGCAGTATTTT. Its protein is CASSVGARTGGTDTQYF. Full variable domain (rest looked up from reference TRBV9 and TRBJ2-3): DSGVTQTPKHLITATGQRVTLRCSPRSGDLSVYWYQQSLDQGLQFLIQYYNGEERAKGNILERFSAQQFPDLHSELNLSSLELGDSALYFCASSVGARTGGTDTQYFGPGTRLTVL.

The chain joins TRBV29-1 to TRBJ2-5, with 7 bases matching TRBD1. The germline CDR1 and CDR2 sequences are SQVTM and ANQGSEA. The CDR3 covers 15 residues. Unmatched junction bases numbered 10, after V lost 1 base and J lost 5 bases. The CDR3 loop is CSVEAVTRGSETQYF. In DNA, the CDR3 is TGCAGCGTTGAAGCGGTTACCAGGGGGTCGGAGACCCAGTACTTC.

The V call is TRBV5-1, the J call TRBJ2-3; TRBD2 matches at 7 bases. V lost 1 base to trimming and J lost 5 bases; unmatched junction nucleotides: 1. Germline V gene sequence: CDR1 SGHRS, CDR2 YFSETQ. The CDR3 has 13 residues. CDR3 DNA: TGCGCCAGCAGCTTGCTAGCGGAAGATACGCAGTATTTT. Translating it yields CASSLLAEDTQYF.

This clonotype was seen many times. The rearrangement links TRBV12-3 or TRBV12-4 to TRBJ2-7; tentatively, D is TRBD2 (5 bases). CDR3 size: 12 residues. Trimming removed 5 bases at V and 2 bases at J, with 7 bases between. The CDR3 DNA follows: TGTGCCAGCAGTCAGGAGGCCTACGAGCAGTACTTC. Encoded protein: CASSQEAYEQYF.

This chain uses TRBV28 with TRBJ2-1; D is unresolved. CDR1 MDHEN and CDR2 SYDVKM come from the germline V gene. V lost 2 bases and J 7 bases, leaving 18 bases between the germline ends. The CDR3 spans 16 residues. CDR3 region: CASSLAGTLRRNEQFF. As DNA, the CDR3 is TGTGCCAGCAGTTTAGCCGGCACCCTCAGGCGTAATGAGCAGTTCTTC.

This clonotype has just a few counts. CDR3 nucleotide sequence: TGCAGCGTTGAGGTGGGGAGTAACTATGGCTACACCTTC. Its translation: CSVEVGSNYGYTF. The chain recombines TRBV29-1 with TRBJ1-2, with D hard to call. This CDR3 region has 13 residues. The V and J ends lost 3 bases and 1 base respectively, with 9 bases between them. Germline CDR1 and CDR2: SQVTM and ANQGSEA.

The chain links TRBV7-6 to TRBJ2-1; D may be TRBD1 (5 bases). Germline V gene data show CDR1 as SGHVS and CDR2 as FNYEAQ. There are 15 residues in the CDR3. Trimming shortened V by 1 base and J by 9 bases, and 16 bases separated the two germline ends. CDR3 bases: TGTGCCAGCAGCTTAGAGGCAGGGCCGAACGGTGAGCAGTTCTTC. This translates into CASSLEAGPNGEQFF.

The rearrangement uses TRBV2 and TRBJ1-6, with 9 positions matching TRBD1. Per the germline V gene, CDR1 is SNHLY and CDR2 is FYNNEI. V shed 11 bases and J 10 bases; nucleotides not matched to a gene: 9. The CDR3 contains 13 residues. Here the CDR3 DNA reads TGTGCCGGACAGGGGATGGTAAAGTCACCCCTCCACTTT. Amino acid sequence: CAGQGMVKSPLHF.

The chain couples TRBV7-2 to TRBJ2-1; either TRBD1 or TRBD2 may fit D (5 bases each). The CDR3 covers 15 residues. Germline CDR1 SGHTA, CDR2 FQGNSA. V lost 6 bases, J lost 6 bases, and 18 bases lay in between. The CDR3 region has the DNA TGTGCCAGCAGTACGTGGGGGTCCGGGGTCAATGAGCAGTTCTTC. Translation gives CASSTWGSGVNEQFF.

This rearrangement joins TRBV3-1 to TRBJ1-2; D unclear. Germline lookup yields CDR1 LGHDT and CDR2 YNNKEL (reference sequence). The CDR3 loop spans 13 amino acids. V was trimmed by 4 bases and J by 4 bases, leaving 10 bases between them. CDR3 residues: CASSRTELYGYTF. In nucleotides, the CDR3 is TGTGCCAGCAGCCGGACTGAACTCTATGGCTACACCTTC.

This chain's CDR3 is CASSGPGLEALRVYNEQFF. The CDR3 DNA follows: TGTGCCAGCAGCGGCCCGGGACTAGAGGCCCTCCGCGTCTACAATGAGCAGTTCTTC. The chain couples TRBV3-1 to TRBJ2-1, with TRBD2 matching over 8 bases. This CDR3 comprises 19 residues. Germline CDR1 LGHDT, CDR2 YNNKEL (reference sequence). V was pared by 5 bases and J by 3 bases, with 18 bases of the junction left unmatched.

This clonotype was picked up a small number of times. The chain carries TRBV5-1 and TRBJ2-7; D is unclear. Trimming removed 1 base from V and 1 base from J, with 9 bases in between. Per the germline V gene, CDR1 is SGHRS and CDR2 is YFSETQ. The CDR3 is made up of 14 amino acids. CDR3 protein: CASSLIEKSYEQYF. The CDR3 nucleotides read TGCGCCAGCAGCTTGATTGAAAAATCCTACGAGCAGTACTTC.

The chain's CDR3 is CASNTGGSGGKTQYF. The CDR3 bases are TGTGCCAGTAACACAGGCGGTAGCGGGGGGAAGACCCAGTACTTC. The chain is built from TRBV12-3 or TRBV12-4 and TRBJ2-5; 10 bases are shared with TRBD2. Trimming cost V 9 bases and J 6 bases; bases outside gene matches: 13. The CDR3 consists of 15 residues.

This clonotype was seen only a few times. V and J are TRBV5-1 and TRBJ2-7; D remains ambiguous. Deletions cut 2 bases from V and 3 bases from J, with 15 bases between. Germline CDR1 is SGHRS and CDR2 is YFSETQ. The CDR3 is made up of 15 amino acids. CDR3 nucleotide sequence: TGCGCCAGCAGCTTAGGAGATGGACCCAACTACGAGCAGTACTTC. It codes for CASSLGDGPNYEQYF.

This clonotype was counted many times. The CDR3 protein is CSGEVASGGPEQYF. The CDR3 DNA follows: TGCAGTGGAGAAGTGGCTAGCGGAGGGCCCGAGCAGTACTTC. The chain combines TRBV20-1 with TRBJ2-7; 7 nucleotides line up with TRBD2. From germline, CDR1 is DFQATT and CDR2 SNEGSKA (reference sequence). The J segment lost 6 bases and the V segment lost 7 bases, leaving 15 bases of the junction unmatched. The CDR3 extends over 14 amino acids.

In its sample, this clonotype was seen a few times. This chain uses TRBV5-1 with TRBJ2-1, with 13 bases matching TRBD2. CDR3 length equals 15 residues. The germline V gene has CDR1 SGHRS and CDR2 YFSETQ. Trimming cost V 4 bases and J 9 bases; bases outside gene matches: 7. The CDR3 loop reads CASSPGLAGATEQFF. The CDR3 region has the DNA TGCGCCAGCAGCCCCGGACTAGCGGGAGCCACTGAGCAGTTCTTC. Supplemented by reference TRBV5-1 and TRBJ2-1, the full variable domain reads KAGVTQTPRYLIKTRGQQVTLSCSPISGHRSVSWYQQTPGQGLQFLFEYFSETQRNKGNFPGRFSGRQFSNSRSEMNVSTLELGDSALYLCASSPGLAGATEQFFGPGTRLTVL.

The chain joins TRBV11-2 to TRBJ2-5, with D uncertain. V gave up 2 bases and J gave up 5 bases, with 9 bases separating them. Germline-derived CDR1 and CDR2 are SGHAT and FQNNGV. CDR3 length: 13 residues. This CDR3 is CASSLRWRETQYF. The CDR3 nucleotides are TGTGCCAGCAGCTTAAGGTGGCGGGAGACCCAGTACTTC.